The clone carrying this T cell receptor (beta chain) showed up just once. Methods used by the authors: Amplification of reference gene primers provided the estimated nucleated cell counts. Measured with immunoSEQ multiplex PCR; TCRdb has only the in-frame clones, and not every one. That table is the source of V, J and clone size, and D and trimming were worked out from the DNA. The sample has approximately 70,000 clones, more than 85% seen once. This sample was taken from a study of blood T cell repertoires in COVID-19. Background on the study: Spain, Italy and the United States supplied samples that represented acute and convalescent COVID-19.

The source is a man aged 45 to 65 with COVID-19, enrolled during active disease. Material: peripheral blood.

Here the CDR3 DNA reads TGTGCCAGCAGTTACCTGGGACAGACTCCAAGTTACGAGCAGTACTTC. Translation: CASSYLGQTPSYEQYF. This sequence joins TRBV6-2 or TRBV6-3 and TRBJ2-7, with 7 bases matching TRBD1. Germline values: CDR1 MNHEY, CDR2 SVGEGT. V trimming: 2 bases; J trimming: 4 bases; junction bases outside the gene matches: 11. This CDR3 has 16 amino acids.